Below are 4 T cell receptor beta chains sequenced from a single sample in a study of T cell clones after liver transplantation. Generated by immunoSEQ multiplex PCR, the TCRdb table keeps only in-frame clones and is missing some. The table records about 75,000 clones, about 85% of them present only once. Sequenced here: CD4+ T cells from blood, sampled about 50 months after liver transplant. Receptor source: a human patient who received a liver transplant. Some of these T cells may belong to the graft donor.

V gene TRBV20-1 combines with J gene TRBJ2-5; D gene unclear. The CDR3 sequence is 11 residues long. The germline V gene encodes CDR1 DFQATT and CDR2 SNEGSKA (reference sequence). Between the trimmed V and J ends, which lost 6 bases and 0 bases, there was a span of 5 bases. Here the CDR3 DNA reads TGCAGTGCACAGCACCAAGAGACCCAGTACTTC. Translation: CSAQHQETQYF.

This chain uses TRBV6-5 with TRBJ1-1, with a weak D call TRBD1 (6 bases). The CDR3 covers 14 residues. Trimming removed 5 bases from V and 2 bases from J, with 12 bases in between. The V gene's germline CDR1 is MNHEY and CDR2 SVGAGI. The CDR3 DNA reads TGTGCCAGCAGTACCCGGACAGCTAACACTGAAGCTTTCTTT. It is translated as CASSTRTANTEAFF.

The rearrangement joins TRBV6-5 to TRBJ2-3, with unresolved D. The CDR3 consists of 11 residues. With 6 bases removed from V and 2 bases from J, the gap between germline ends came to 3 bases. From germline, CDR1 is MNHEY and CDR2 SVGAGI. The CDR3 protein is CASRTTDTQYF. The CDR3 nucleotides read TGTGCCAGCAGAACCACAGATACGCAGTATTTT.

This chain links TRBV4-3 with TRBJ1-1; D is unresolved. CDR3 length: 14 residues. V was trimmed by 0 bases and J by 1 base, leaving 6 bases between them. In germline, CDR1 is LGHNA, CDR2 YSLEER. The CDR3 bases are TGCGCCAGCAGCCAAGAACCTAGGAACACTGAAGCTTTCTTT. Amino acid sequence: CASSQEPRNTEAFF.